This T cell receptor (beta chain) stems from a study of blood T cell repertoires in COVID-19. Losses at the gene ends were 2 bases for V and 6 bases for J; bases not matched to a gene: 8. The CDR3 consists of 15 residues. Germline CDR1 reads LNHDA; CDR2 reads SQIVND (reference sequence). In the original processing: Estimates of nucleated cell counts were drawn from the amplification of reference gene primers. Measured with immunoSEQ multiplex PCR; TCRdb has only the in-frame clones, and not every one. V and J calls and clone size come straight from that table; D and trimming were deduced from the DNA. In the table there are 100,000 or so clones, roughly 89% of which are singletons.

The sequence was collected from a man aged 65 to 79 with acute or convalescent COVID-19. The chain carries TRBV19 and TRBJ2-3; 7 bases match TRBD2. The material sequenced was peripheral blood. CDR3 amino acids: CASSIRSSGGDTQYF. In nucleotides, the CDR3 is TGTGCCAGTAGTATAAGGTCTAGCGGAGGGGATACGCAGTATTTT.